One T cell receptor (beta chain) is described in this entry. The table came from immunoSEQ multiplex PCR; TCRdb's copy has only in-frame clones and leaves some out. The repertoire holds tens of thousands of clones, roughly 97% seen once, with under 2.5% in the top ten. This specimen belongs to a study of cytomegalovirus exposure and HLA in healthy donors. V lost 2 bases and J lost 8, with 12 bases in between. CDR3 length: 13 residues. Germline V lookup: CDR1 SNHLY, CDR2 FYNNEI. Sample: PBMCs. The chain combines TRBV2 with TRBJ1-1; D is uncertain. This clonotype originated in a man between 18 and 35 years old in good health and CMV-seronegative. CDR3 residues: CASSEIVGREAFF. The CDR3, as DNA: TGTGCCAGCAGTGAAATTGTAGGCAGGGAAGCTTTCTTT.